This T cell receptor (beta chain) is from a study of blood T cell repertoires in COVID-19. Study-wide context: Samples came from the United States, Italy and Spain, spanning acute and convalescent COVID-19. T cells, B-cell-depleted T cells, or PBMCs provided the cDNA or gDNA that served as material.

Germline CDR1 is MGHRA and CDR2 is YSYEKL. The length of the CDR3 is 15 residues. V lost 0 bases to trimming and J lost 4 bases, with 12 bases between them. Libraries were prepared by immunoSEQ multiplex PCR; TCRdb keeps only in-frame clonotypes and omits some of them. Among about 55,000 clones listed, approximately 90% were seen once. The sequenced sample consisted of peripheral blood. V usage is TRBV4-1 and J usage is TRBJ1-2; a weak D match, TRBD1 (6 bases). This receptor was obtained from a man older than 75 with acute or convalescent COVID-19. The CDR3 DNA is TGCGCCAGCAGCCAAGATCCAGGGGTCTCCTATGGCTACACCTTC. It encodes CASSQDPGVSYGYTF.